Described below is a single T cell receptor (beta chain) sequence and its context. This clonotype was counted only a few times. Its cognate antigen has yet to be identified. Base qualities are not recorded, but no much larger clone differs from it by a single base. PBMCs were isolated by Ficoll-Paque density gradient centrifugation. The sample is drawn from a study of T-cell memory formation after mild COVID-19 (dated by TCRdb to about 2021). About the full investigation: TCR sequence clusters from the two donors were found to be largely donor specific. The cohort comprised two young, previously healthy adult volunteers, one female and one male. Longitudinal TCRalpha and TCRbeta repertoire sequencing tracked T-cell clones expanding and contracting after mild COVID-19 in a couple of donors. The full study reports these points: Some responding clones were found in pre-infection memory, which suggests that pre-existing cross-reactive memory T cells took part in the SARS-CoV-2 response. Contracting CD4+ clones appeared mostly in the CM and EM memory subsets, whereas CD8+ clones were enriched in EMRA. Whether the second-wave clones peaking on day 37 were SARS-CoV-2 specific was not confirmed. Only a couple of mild cases were covered by the study, and larger cohorts that include severe cases with pre-infection samples were considered necessary. Clones contracting from day 15 to 85 had balanced CD4/CD8 phenotypes, while a second wave expanding from day 15 to 37 was biased towards CD4+.

Instrument used: Illumina NovaSeq 6000. Using 5'RACE with constant-segment primers, TCRalpha and TCRbeta cDNA libraries were constructed, with sample barcodes and unique molecular identifiers added in the process. Trizol reagent was used to extract RNA from every sample. Library amplification was performed in two PCR steps, and a second sample barcode and Illumina TruSeq adapters were introduced in the second step. Libraries were sequenced on an Illumina NovaSeq with 2 x 150 bp paired-end reads. As for the authors' bioinformatics: Reads were demultiplexed and collapsed into UMI-guided consensus sequences with migec v1.2.7. Using mixcr v2.1.11, UMI consensuses were aligned to TRA and TRB V and J templates and then assembled into clonotypes. Clonotypes were classified as expanded or contracted when called significant by both edgeR and NoisET, with noise models trained on biological replicates. For edgeR calls, a false discovery rate-adjusted p below 0.01 and a log2 fold-change threshold of 1 were applied. PCA with hierarchical clustering of max-normalized trajectories of the 1000 most abundant clonotypes was used as exploratory dynamics analysis. Each responding clone was given a CD4 or CD8 phenotype based on the CD4+ and CD8+ repertoires, which had been sequenced separately. Clones were called with MiXCR by TCRdb after fastp trimmed the public reads at Q25, and only in-frame beta chains were retained. Records with the same CDR3 protein are collapsed into one entry carrying the most frequent genes and DNA. It is TCRdb's table, rather than the study itself, that gives the V and J calls and clone size. Across this sample there are approximately 65,000 distinct CDR3 sequences, with 16% seen only once. Of the sample, roughly a third is held by the ten largest clones.

The CDR3 measures 14 amino acids from cysteine to phenylalanine. Only the CDR3 DNA is retained, 42 bases long and in frame from the first base. Sequences MNHEY (CDR1) and SVGAGI (CDR2) are obtained from the germline V gene. Relative to germline, V is missing 6 bases and J is missing 2 bases, with 5 bases of the junction outside any gene match. This TCR was sampled from an adult woman who had mild COVID-19 (a few samples of this study predate the infection). The sample titles of this study are shuffled in the database, so cell type and time point are left out; the donor was told from shared clones. Material for sequencing was PBMCs or a T cell subset sorted from them (not recorded which). The chain was built from TRBV6-5 and TRBJ1-1; a stretch of 8 junction bases matches TRBD1. The bases are TGTGCCAGCAGAGACGGACAGGGCAACACTGAAGCTTTCTTT. Its protein reads: CASRDGQGNTEAFF.